One sample yielded the 29 T cell receptor beta chains listed below, sequenced in a study of metastatic and nonmetastatic thyroid tumors. TCRdb re-called the PCR reads with MiXCR. There are around 20,000 clones in the sample; 11% occur only once, and approximately 8% lies in the top ten. Before thyroid surgery, none of the patients had received any treatment. The sequencing input was blood. Receptors were obtained from a female donor with papillary thyroid cancer or a benign thyroid nodule (not recorded which). Some clones in this sample may be carry-over from other donors' samples.

This clone was seen a few times. Just one base apart from a much larger clone, this may be a read error. CDR3 in amino acids: CASSLSGGTSGYEQYF. Here the CDR3 DNA reads TGTGCCAGCAGCTTAAGTGGGGGGACTAGCGGCTACGAGCAGTACTTC. V is TRBV11-3 and J is TRBJ2-7; 11 bases line up with TRBD2. Germline V CDR1 and CDR2: SGHNT, YENEEA. The CDR3 spans 16 residues. The V and J ends lost 2 bases and 3 bases, in that order; junction bases with no gene match: 6.

This clone was observed a handful of times. The V and J genes are TRBV5-1 and TRBJ1-2; D unclear. This CDR3 is built from 14 residues. The ends were cut back, 2 bases at V and 4 bases at J, with 12 bases in the middle. Per germline, CDR1 SGHRS and CDR2 YFSETQ. The CDR3 loop reads CASSLVSPAYGYTF. Here the CDR3 DNA reads TGCGCCAGCAGCTTAGTAAGCCCGGCCTATGGCTACACCTTC. The complete variable domain, with remaining parts taken from reference TRBV5-1 and TRBJ1-2, reads KAGVTQTPRYLIKTRGQQVTLSCSPISGHRSVSWYQQTPGQGLQFLFEYFSETQRNKGNFPGRFSGRQFSNSRSEMNVSTLELGDSALYLCASSLVSPAYGYTFGSGTRLTVV.

This clone turned up a few times. One base away lies a much larger clone, so this may be a sequencing read error. The chain uses TRBV20-1 and TRBJ2-1; 9 bases align to TRBD1. The CDR3 sequence is 15 residues long. CDR1 and CDR2 (germline): DFQATT, SNEGSKA (reference sequence). CDR3 sequence: CGAFRDRAPYNEQFF. The CDR3 region has the DNA TGCGGTGCCTTCCGGGACAGGGCCCCCTACAATGAGCAGTTCTTC.

This clone is labeled medium-sized. The J gene is TRBJ2-2, the V gene TRBV6-1; a weak D match, TRBD2 (6 bases). Germline V gene lookup returns CDR1 MNHNS and CDR2 SASEGT. V gave up 8 bases and J gave up 6 bases, with 13 bases separating them. This CDR3 spans 13 amino acids. CDR3 in amino acids: CASGVGEAGELFF. Written as DNA, the CDR3 is TGTGCCAGCGGAGTAGGGGAGGCCGGGGAGCTGTTTTTT.

This clone was seen repeatedly, ten times or more. The chain has TRBV6-2 or TRBV6-3 and TRBJ2-5, with 7 bases aligning to TRBD2. Trimming at V came to 2 bases and at J to 5 bases, leaving 14 bases not matched to a gene. Germline-derived CDR1 and CDR2 are MNHEY and SVGEGT. This CDR3 comprises 17 residues. The CDR3 DNA reads TGTGCCAGCAGTTACGGACGGCGGGAGCTCACTGGGGAGACCCAGTACTTC. This translates into CASSYGRRELTGETQYF.

This clone was seen only a few times. The CDR3 is CASSLIRRVGYTF. CDR3 bases: TGTGCCAGCAGTTTAATCCGCAGGGTTGGCTACACCTTC. The chain links TRBV28 to TRBJ1-2, with D possibly matching TRBD1 (5 bases). In germline, CDR1 is MDHEN, CDR2 SYDVKM. Deletions cut 2 bases from V and 7 bases from J, with 11 bases between. The CDR3 contains 13 residues.

This clone was seen ten or more times. The V call is TRBV11-2, the J call TRBJ1-3, with D tentatively TRBD1 (6 bases). Trimming shortened V by 5 bases and J by 4 bases, and 12 bases separated the two germline ends. There are 14 residues in the CDR3. In germline, CDR1 is SGHAT, CDR2 FQNNGV. Here the CDR3 reads CASSEQGSGNTIYF. The DNA for the CDR3 is TGTGCCAGCAGCGAACAGGGATCCGGAAACACCATATATTTT.

This clone was seen at least ten times. The rearrangement uses TRBV9 and TRBJ2-5; D is uncertain. The germline V gene encodes CDR1 SGDLS and CDR2 YYNGEE. Trimming cost V 4 bases and J 3 bases, with 22 bases left between them. The CDR3 covers 17 residues. The CDR3 loop reads CASSSRANVRLEETQYF. As DNA, the CDR3 is TGTGCCAGCAGCTCTCGTGCTAATGTAAGGCTAGAAGAGACCCAGTACTTC.

This clone is labeled as large (0.1 to 1%). The chain links TRBV6-2 or TRBV6-3 to TRBJ2-3; D gene ambiguous. Trimming shortened V by 6 bases and J by 2 bases, and 12 bases separated the two germline ends. CDR1 is MNHEY and CDR2 is SVGEGT in the germline V gene. The CDR3 runs to 14 residues. CDR3 residues: CASRGGNPTDTQYF. The CDR3 nucleotides read TGTGCCAGCAGGGGCGGAAACCCCACAGATACGCAGTATTTT.

The count of this clone is one. This sequence joins TRBV7-6 and TRBJ1-2; TRBD1 matches at 12 bases. V lost 5 bases, J lost 5 bases, and 6 bases stayed unmatched. CDR3 length equals 15 residues. The germline V gene has CDR1 SGHVS and CDR2 FNYEAQ. The CDR3 is CASSTGTGGAYGYTF. DNA for the CDR3: TGTGCCAGCAGCACGGGGACAGGGGGCGCATATGGCTACACCTTC.

This clone was counted ten times or more. This sequence joins TRBV18 and TRBJ2-1, with 10 bases fitting TRBD2. This CDR3 is built from 13 residues. From germline, CDR1 is KGHSH and CDR2 LQKENI. Trimming at V came to 6 bases and at J to 9 bases, leaving 5 bases not matched to a gene. The CDR3 DNA is TGTGCCAGCTCCAGAGCTAGCGGGAGTGAGCAGTTCTTC. This encodes CASSRASGSEQFF.

In its sample, this clone was seen many times. The J gene is TRBJ2-7, the V gene TRBV30; D is uncertain. The V gene's germline CDR1 is GTSNPN and CDR2 SVGIG (reference sequence). CDR3 size: 12 residues. Trimming took off 2 bases at V and 2 bases at J, with 7 bases between the two ends. The CDR3 region has the DNA TGTGCCTGGAGTAGACACCCCTACGAGCAGTACTTC. This translates into CAWSRHPYEQYF.

The sample holds many counts of this clone. Sequence at one end of the junction differs from germline and may be a read error. Other DNA sequences in this specimen translate into the identical CDR3. The rearrangement uses TRBV12-3 or TRBV12-4 and TRBJ2-7, with D maybe TRBD1 (5 bases). This CDR3 comprises 15 residues. CDR3 amino acids: CASSPTQVRVYEQYF. The CDR3 DNA follows: TGCGCCAGCAGTCCAACACAGGTTCGAGTCTACGAGCAGTACTTC.

This clone was recorded many times. The chain couples TRBV5-4 to TRBJ1-5; weak D call: TRBD1 (6 bases). V lost 0 bases, J lost 1 base, and 11 bases lay in between. Germline V gives CDR1 SGHNT, CDR2 YYREEE (reference sequence). CDR3 length equals 16 residues. The CDR3 is CASSLGGRGSNQPQHF. DNA of the CDR3: TGTGCCAGCAGCTTGGGTGGCAGGGGAAGCAATCAGCCCCAGCATTTT.

This clone was observed many times. This chain joins TRBV11-1 and TRBJ2-1, with D possibly matching TRBD2 (6 bases). V dropped 6 bases and J dropped 0 bases, with 12 bases sitting between them. The CDR3 length is 15 residues. Per the germline V gene, CDR1 is SGHAT and CDR2 is FQDESV (reference sequence). CDR3 bases: TGTGCCAGCAGGACGGAGGGGAACTCCTACAATGAGCAGTTCTTC. Encoded protein: CASRTEGNSYNEQFF.

This clone was counted many times. The rearrangement uses TRBV20-1 and TRBJ1-6, with 8 bases lining up with TRBD1. The CDR3 runs 15 residues. The junction had 8 bases not matched to a gene; V was cut back by 4 bases and J by 6 bases. CDR1 and CDR2 from the germline V gene are DFQATT and SNEGSKA (reference sequence). The CDR3 DNA reads as TGCAGTGCTATACTCGGACAGGGAGGTAATTCACCCCTCCACTTT. Its protein product is CSAILGQGGNSPLHF.

Ten or more counts support this clone. The chain uses TRBV29-1 and TRBJ2-3, with 9 bases fitting TRBD1. This CDR3 spans 12 amino acids. Germline V lookup: CDR1 SQVTM, CDR2 ANQGSEA. V was clipped by 0 bases and J by 8 bases; unmatched bases: 0. The CDR3 nucleotides read TGCAGCGTTGAAGAGACAGGGGGTACGCAGTATTTT. It translates to CSVEETGGTQYF.

In its sample, this clone was seen many times. For the CDR3, the DNA is TGCGCCAGCAGCCAAGGAGGGCTAGCGGGGCCGAGCTCCTACGAGCAGTACTTC. Translation: CASSQGGLAGPSSYEQYF. The chain is built from TRBV4-1 and TRBJ2-7, with 9 nucleotides matching TRBD2. V dropped 1 base and J dropped 0; count of bases not matched to a gene: 10. The CDR3 extends over 18 amino acids. Germline lookup yields CDR1 MGHRA and CDR2 YSYEKL.

This clone was seen ten or more times. The chain is built from TRBV7-2 and TRBJ1-3, with a tentative D call TRBD1 (5 bases). The CDR3 has 15 residues. Trimming pared 1 base from V and 4 bases from J, leaving 11 bases between. Germline values: CDR1 SGHTA, CDR2 FQGNSA. The CDR3, as DNA: TGTGCCAGCAGCTTAGTCGGGGCGGGCGGAAACACCATATATTTT. Protein product: CASSLVGAGGNTIYF. The variable domain in full, with the rest retrieved from reference TRBV7-2 and TRBJ1-3, is GAGVSQSPSNKVTEKGKDVELRCDPISGHTALYWYRQSLGQGLEFLIYFQGNSAPDKSGLPSDRFSAERTGGSVSTLTIQRTQQEDSAVYLCASSLVGAGGNTIYFGEGSWLTVV.

At least ten counts were recorded for this clone. Other DNA sequences from this sample encode an identical CDR3 as well. This chain uses TRBV7-2 with TRBJ2-1; 10 nucleotides line up with TRBD2. Germline V lookup: CDR1 SGHTA, CDR2 FQGNSA. The ends lost 10 bases at V and 7 bases at J; junction bases unmatched: 10. The CDR3 contains 14 residues. In DNA, the CDR3 is TGTGCCACAAGGCTAGCGGGAGTAGGGAATGAGCAGTTCTTC. This codes for CATRLAGVGNEQFF.

This clone came up a few times. With a much larger clone just one base away, this may be a read error. J is TRBJ2-7 and V is TRBV19, with 12 positions matching TRBD2. The germline CDR1 and CDR2 sequences are LNHDA and SQIVND (reference sequence). This CDR3 is built from 13 residues. Trimming removed 5 bases from V and 6 bases from J; junction bases left unmatched: 2. CDR3 sequence (DNA): TGTGCCAGTAGTCGGACTAGCGGGATCGAGCAGTACTTC. This codes for CASSRTSGIEQYF.

The rearrangement joins TRBV6-1 to TRBJ1-2; D is ambiguous. The CDR3 runs 12 residues. V shed 5 bases and J shed 8 bases, with 12 bases lying between them. Per the germline V gene, CDR1 is MNHNS and CDR2 is SASEGT. CDR3 region: CASSPRGFGYTF. CDR3 nucleotide sequence: TGTGCCAGCAGTCCCCGAGGGTTCGGCTACACCTTC.

The chain has TRBV6-2 or TRBV6-3 and TRBJ1-2; 8 bases are a match to TRBD1. Per the germline V gene, CDR1 is MNHEY and CDR2 is SVGEGT. This CDR3 region has 15 residues. The V and J ends lost 0 bases and 8 bases, in that order; junction bases with no gene match: 8. CDR3 amino acids: CASSYSGQGARGYTF. For the CDR3, the DNA is TGTGCCAGCAGTTACTCGGGTCAGGGGGCGCGAGGCTACACCTTC.

Of note for this clone: One base away lies a much larger clone, so this may be a sequencing read error. The chain uses TRBV6-5 and TRBJ1-4, with 7 nucleotides matching TRBD1. CDR1 and CDR2 from the germline V gene are MNHEY and SVGAGI. This CDR3 has 12 residues. CDR3 loop: CAGSTDRERLFF. Here the CDR3 DNA reads TGTGCCGGCAGTACCGACAGGGAGAGACTGTTTTTT.

In regard to this clone: A junction boundary mismatches the germline segment, possibly from a read error. V usage is TRBV6-1 and J usage is TRBJ2-5; D may be TRBD1 (6 bases). The CDR3 length is 16 residues. The germline gives CDR1 MNHNS, CDR2 SASEGT. Written as DNA, the CDR3 is TGTGCCAGCAGCGCCCTGGGAAGGGGGTACCAAGATACCCAGTACTTC. It specifies CASSALGRGYQDTQYF.

This clone was observed at least ten times. The rearrangement joins TRBV11-2 to TRBJ2-7; 8 bases are shared with TRBD2. The germline V gene has CDR1 SGHAT and CDR2 FQNNGV. The CDR3 has 16 residues. The V and J ends lost 1 base and 3 bases, in that order; junction bases with no gene match: 8. CDR3: CASSLVASGWVYEQYF. Here the CDR3 DNA reads TGTGCCAGCAGCTTAGTGGCTAGCGGGTGGGTCTACGAGCAGTACTTC.

Only a few counts were recorded for this clone. The chain joins TRBV6-1 to TRBJ2-1; 15 nucleotides agree with TRBD2. V lost 7 bases and J lost 13; bases outside the gene matches: 14. From germline, CDR1 is MNHNS and CDR2 SASEGT. The CDR3 has 16 amino acids. The DNA of the CDR3 is TGTGCCAGCATTGTAGGACTAGCGGGAGGGCCTCCCGATCAGTTCTTC. The encoded protein is CASIVGLAGGPPDQFF.

In this sample, this clone turned up many times. The chain carries TRBV19 and TRBJ1-5; unclear D gene. V gave up 3 bases and J gave up 4 bases, with 7 bases separating them. The germline gives CDR1 LNHDA, CDR2 SQIVND (reference sequence). The CDR3 is 13 amino acids. The CDR3 spells CASSITSNQPQHF. The CDR3 DNA sequence: TGTGCCAGTAGTATCACCAGTAATCAGCCCCAGCATTTT. Supplemented by reference TRBV19 and TRBJ1-5, the full variable domain reads DGGITQSPKYLFRKEGQNVTLSCEQNLNHDAMYWYRQDPGQGLRLIYYSQIVNDFQKGDIAEGYSVSREKKESFPLTVTSAQKNPTAFYLCASSITSNQPQHFGDGTRLSIL.

This clone was found a few times. The rearrangement links TRBV10-3 to TRBJ2-1, with D possibly TRBD2 on 5 matching bases. The CDR3 spans 12 residues. Germline V gene data show CDR1 as ENHRY and CDR2 as SYGVKD. The V and J ends lost 0 bases and 10 bases respectively, with 7 bases between them. The CDR3 protein is CAISESKREQFF. The CDR3 DNA sequence: TGTGCCATCAGTGAGTCCAAGCGGGAGCAGTTCTTC.